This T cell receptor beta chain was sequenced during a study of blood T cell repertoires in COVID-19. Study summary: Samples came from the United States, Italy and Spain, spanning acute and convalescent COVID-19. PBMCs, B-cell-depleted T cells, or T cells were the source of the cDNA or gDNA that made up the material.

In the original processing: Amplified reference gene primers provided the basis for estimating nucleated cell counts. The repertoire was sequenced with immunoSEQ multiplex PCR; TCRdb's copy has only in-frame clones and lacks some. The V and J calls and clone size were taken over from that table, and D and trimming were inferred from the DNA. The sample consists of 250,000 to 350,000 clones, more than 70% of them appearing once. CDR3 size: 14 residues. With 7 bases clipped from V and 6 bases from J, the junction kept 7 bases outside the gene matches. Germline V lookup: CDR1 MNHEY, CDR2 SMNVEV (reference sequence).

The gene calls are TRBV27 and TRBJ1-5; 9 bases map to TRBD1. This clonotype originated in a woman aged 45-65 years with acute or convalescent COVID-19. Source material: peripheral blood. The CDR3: CASKQGAARQPQHF. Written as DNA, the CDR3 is TGTGCCAGCAAACAGGGGGCGGCGCGTCAGCCCCAGCATTTT.